The text below deals with one TCR beta chain. The data are from a study of long-term antiretroviral therapy in people with HIV. The libraries were made with immunoSEQ v3.0 at survey level. The data were produced by immunoSEQ multiplex PCR, yet TCRdb's version contains in-frame clones alone and is incomplete. The sample yields about 25,000 clones, 75% to 85% seen once. The sequence was collected from a man in his fifties with HIV. Here the sequenced sample was unsorted PBMCs, taken 2.9 years after starting antiretroviral therapy.

The CDR3 DNA is TGTGCCAGCAGTTACTCGAAATTGGGCGAGCAGTACTTC. It is translated as CASSYSKLGEQYF. The genes are TRBV6-5 and TRBJ2-7; D is ambiguous. Trimming removed 0 bases at V and 6 bases at J, with 9 bases between. CDR1 is MNHEY, CDR2 SVGAGI, per germline. This CDR3 contains 13 residues.